Below are 3 T cell receptor beta chains sequenced from a single sample in a study of blood T cell repertoires in COVID-19. The data were produced by immunoSEQ multiplex PCR, yet TCRdb's version contains in-frame clones alone and is incomplete. The data show fewer than 250,000 clones, under 80% seen once. The sequencing input was PBMCs or T cells enriched from blood (not recorded which). These receptors all stem from a woman in her forties or fifties with acute COVID-19.

In its sample, this clone was seen once. V gene TRBV18 combines with J gene TRBJ1-2, with a weak D call TRBD1 (5 bases). CDR3 length: 16 residues. The V and J ends lost 2 bases and 9 bases respectively, with 22 bases between them. Looked up from germline, CDR1 is KGHSH and CDR2 is LQKENI. This CDR3 reads CASSPSSRQGGSSYTF. CDR3 sequence (DNA): TGTGCCAGCTCACCATCAAGCCGCCAGGGAGGCAGTAGCTACACCTTC.

The V gene is TRBV7-9, the J gene TRBJ1-2, with D perhaps matching TRBD1 (5 bases). This CDR3 has 16 amino acids. V was clipped by 6 bases and J by 4 bases, with 21 bases between them. Looked up from germline, CDR1 is SEHNR and CDR2 is FQNEAQ (reference sequence). This CDR3 reads CASSSSQGPLAYGYTF. In DNA, the CDR3 is TGTGCCAGCAGTTCTAGTCAGGGCCCCCTCGCCTATGGCTACACCTTC.

This clone was found once. This chain links TRBV3-1 (or the pseudogene TRBV3-2) with TRBJ1-4; the D gene is possibly TRBD1 (5 bases). V gave up 0 bases and J gave up 8 bases, with 10 bases separating them. This CDR3 spans 14 amino acids. Germline-derived CDR1 and CDR2 are LGHDT and YNNKEL (reference sequence). The CDR3, as DNA: TGTGCCAGCAGCCAAGAGGGGGGAGGCGAAAAACTGTTTTTT. Protein product: CASSQEGGGEKLFF.